This TCR beta chain is from a study of blood T cell repertoires in COVID-19. The wider study: Acute and convalescent COVID-19 specimens originated in the United States, Italy and Spain. Sample material is recorded as cDNA or gDNA derived from T cells, B-cell-depleted T cells, or PBMCs.

The CDR3 consists of 15 residues. Per germline, CDR1 SGHDN and CDR2 FVKESK. V was clipped by 0 bases and J by 8 bases; unmatched bases: 2. Per the original methods: Estimation of nucleated cell counts was performed using reference gene primer amplification. Libraries were prepared by immunoSEQ multiplex PCR; TCRdb keeps only in-frame clonotypes and omits some of them. The DNA was the basis for D and trimming; V, J and clone size are from that table. The table records tens of thousands of clones, about 80% of them present only once. The chain employs TRBV14 and TRBJ2-1; 12 bases line up with TRBD1. The clonotype originates from a woman aged 70 to 79 with acute or convalescent COVID-19. The specimen was peripheral blood. The CDR3 coding sequence is TGTGCCAGCAGCCAAGACTGGGACAGGGGGCATGAGCAGTTCTTC. It codes for CASSQDWDRGHEQFF.